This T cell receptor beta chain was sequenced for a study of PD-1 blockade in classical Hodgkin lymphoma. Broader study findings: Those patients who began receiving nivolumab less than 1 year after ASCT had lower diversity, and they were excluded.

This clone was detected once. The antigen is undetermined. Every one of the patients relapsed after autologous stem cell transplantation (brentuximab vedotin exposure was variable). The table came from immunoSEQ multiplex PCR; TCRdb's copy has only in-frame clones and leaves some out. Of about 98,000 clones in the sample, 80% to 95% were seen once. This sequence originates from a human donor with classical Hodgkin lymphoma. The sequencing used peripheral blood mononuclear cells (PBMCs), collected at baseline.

The CDR3 region has the DNA TGTGCCACCAGCAGAGATTCTGGCGGGAGGCCGGACGAGCAGTACTTC. Its translation is CATSRDSGGRPDEQYF. This sequence joins TRBV15 and TRBJ2-7; 8 positions agree with TRBD2. The length of the CDR3 is 16 residues. V gave up 0 bases and J gave up 5 bases; unmatched junction bases: 9. CDR1 and CDR2 from the germline V gene are LNHNV and YYDKDF (reference sequence).